This T cell receptor (beta chain) stems from a study of metastatic and nonmetastatic thyroid tumors. Overall study findings and caveats: The study reportedly found significantly higher TCR beta diversity in malignant thyroid tumors than benign nodules, in blood and tumor.

Germline CDR1 and CDR2: LGHNA and YNFKEQ. V was clipped by 2 bases and J by 3 bases; unmatched bases: 5. This CDR3 is 16 amino acids long. Thyroid surgery was performed in patients who had received no treatment beforehand. Many counts were recorded for this clone. Its antigen is unidentified. MiXCR re-clonotyped the PCR reads for TCRdb. The data show some 24,000 clones, about 21% seen once. This TCR derives from a male donor with papillary thyroid cancer or a benign thyroid nodule (not recorded which). Some clones in this sample may be carry-over from other donors' samples. Input material: blood. The chain employs TRBV4-2 and TRBJ2-2, with 8 bases aligning to TRBD1. In DNA form, the CDR3 reads TGTGCCAGCAGCCAAAATGGACAGGGCTACACCGGGGAGCTGTTTTTT. Translated, it gives CASSQNGQGYTGELFF.